This entry features one T cell receptor beta chain sequence. The antigen remains unidentified. Looked up from germline, CDR1 is DFQATT and CDR2 is SNEGSKA (reference sequence). V lost 6 bases to trimming and J lost 4 bases, with 18 bases between them. This CDR3 is 14 amino acids long. This sample was taken from a study of post-analysis software for immune sequencing data. On the study more broadly: The cohort encompassed relapsing-remitting, secondary progressive and progressive-relapsing multiple sclerosis disease courses. Findings of the study overall: Samples sharing a preparation batch grouped tightly together when assessed by F measure. When compared against controls, multiple sclerosis patients showed significantly lower normalized Chao1 diversity. The study found TRBV5-6, TRBV5-1 and TRBV20-1 among a few TRBV segments more frequent in patients than controls.

TCR beta cDNA libraries included unique molecular identifiers. TCRdb processed the PCR reads anew with MiXCR; each CDR3 protein has one entry. The sample lists around 400,000 distinct CDR3 sequences; 35% to 45% were seen once. The receptor's source is a girl aged 2 to 10 with multiple sclerosis. The chain is built from TRBV20-1 and TRBJ2-5, with unresolved D. The source material was blood. The CDR3 DNA is TGCAGTGCCGGATCGTACAGCAGACTAGAGACCCAGTACTTC. Protein sequence: CSAGSYSRLETQYF.